Detailed here is one T cell receptor (beta chain). This clone was detected only a few times. The clone's antigen remains unknown. There are no base qualities to consult, and no much larger clone falls within one base. This sample was taken from a study of T cell changes during pregnancy in multiple sclerosis (dated by TCRdb to between 2017 and 2020). Regarding the research as a whole: The study looked at changes in the T cell repertoire across pregnancy in women with multiple sclerosis.

Libraries came from the immunoSEQ multiplex PCR assay. What TCRdb holds here is the immuneACCESS table cut down to in-frame rearrangements. Part of the clones is not present; checked against another copy, under half of the missing clones reflect an unresolved V gene, and the others are unexplained. For this sample the table gives roughly 89,000 clones, of which 90% to 95% were detected only once. The top ten constitute about 2.4% of the sample. The cysteine opens and the phenylalanine closes a CDR3 of 15 amino acids. The read is trimmed to its CDR3 DNA, 45 bases read in frame from base 1. According to the germline V gene, CDR1 reads SGHRS and CDR2 reads YFSETQ. V trim: 4 bases; J trim: 4 bases; unmatched bases: 7.

The sequencing here drew on peripheral blood, taken in the third trimester of pregnancy. The TCR comes from a female donor with multiple sclerosis, enrolled in a pregnancy study. Recombination connected TRBV5-1 to TRBJ1-5, with TRBD1 matching 8 junction bases. The nucleotides read TGCGCCAGCAGCATTGGGACAGGCCAAAATCAGCCCCAGCATTTT. Its protein reads: CASSIGTGQNQPQHF. Beyond the CDR3, the reference TRBV5-1 and TRBJ1-5 genes provide the residues; the full variable domain reads: KAGVTQTPRYLIKTRGQQVTLSCSPISGHRSVSWYQQTPGQGLQFLFEYFSETQRNKGNFPGRFSGRQFSNSRSEMNVSTLELGDSALYLCASSIGTGQNQPQHFGDGTRLSIL.